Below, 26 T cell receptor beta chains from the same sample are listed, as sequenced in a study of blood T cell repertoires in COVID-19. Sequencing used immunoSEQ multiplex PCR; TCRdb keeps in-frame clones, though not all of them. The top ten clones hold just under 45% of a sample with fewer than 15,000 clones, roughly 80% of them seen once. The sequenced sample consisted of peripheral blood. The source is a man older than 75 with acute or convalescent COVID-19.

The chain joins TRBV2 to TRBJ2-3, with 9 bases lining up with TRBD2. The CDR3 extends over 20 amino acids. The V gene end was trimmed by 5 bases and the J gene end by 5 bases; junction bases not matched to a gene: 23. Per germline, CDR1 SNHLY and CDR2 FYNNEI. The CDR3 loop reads CASSSPGLAGSSGPGDTQYF. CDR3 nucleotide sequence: TGTGCCAGCAGTTCCCCAGGGCTAGCGGGGTCTTCAGGTCCGGGAGATACGCAGTATTTT.

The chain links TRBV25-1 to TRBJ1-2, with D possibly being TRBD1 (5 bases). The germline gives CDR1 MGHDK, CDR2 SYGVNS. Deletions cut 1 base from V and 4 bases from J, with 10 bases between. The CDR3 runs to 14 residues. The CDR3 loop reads CASSESGRGYGYTF. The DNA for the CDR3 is TGTGCCAGCAGTGAATCAGGGAGGGGCTATGGCTACACCTTC.

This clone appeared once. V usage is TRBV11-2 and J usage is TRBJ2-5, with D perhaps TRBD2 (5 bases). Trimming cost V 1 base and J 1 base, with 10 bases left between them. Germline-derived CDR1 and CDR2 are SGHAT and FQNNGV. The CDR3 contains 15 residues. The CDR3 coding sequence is TGTGCCAGCAGCTTAGGGAGGAGCTTCCAAGAGACCCAGTACTTC. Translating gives CASSLGRSFQETQYF.

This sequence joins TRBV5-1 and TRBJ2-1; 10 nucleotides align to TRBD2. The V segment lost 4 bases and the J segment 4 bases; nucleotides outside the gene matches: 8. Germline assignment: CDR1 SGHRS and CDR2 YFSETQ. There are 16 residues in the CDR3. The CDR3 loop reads CASSMATSGVYNEQFF. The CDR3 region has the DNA TGCGCCAGCAGCATGGCCACTAGCGGGGTGTACAATGAGCAGTTCTTC.

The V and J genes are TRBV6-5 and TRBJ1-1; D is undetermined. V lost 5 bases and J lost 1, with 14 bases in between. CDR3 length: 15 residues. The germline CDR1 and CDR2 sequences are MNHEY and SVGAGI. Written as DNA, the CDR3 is TGTGCCAGCAGTCTCTACGTCCACCAGAACACTGAAGCTTTCTTT. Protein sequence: CASSLYVHQNTEAFF.

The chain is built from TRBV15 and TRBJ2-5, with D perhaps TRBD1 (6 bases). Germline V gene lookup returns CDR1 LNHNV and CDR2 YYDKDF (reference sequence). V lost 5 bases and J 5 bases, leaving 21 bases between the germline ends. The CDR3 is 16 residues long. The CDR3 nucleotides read TGTGCCACCAGCCTTAGTGGGACACGGGGAATGGAGACCCAGTACTTC. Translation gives CATSLSGTRGMETQYF.

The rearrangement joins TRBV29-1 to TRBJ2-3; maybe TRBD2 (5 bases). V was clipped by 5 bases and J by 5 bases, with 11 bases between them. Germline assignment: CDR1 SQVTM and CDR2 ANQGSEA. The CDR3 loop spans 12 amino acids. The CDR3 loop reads CSVSRDGDTQYF. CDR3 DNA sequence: TGCAGCGTTTCGAGGGATGGAGATACGCAGTATTTT.

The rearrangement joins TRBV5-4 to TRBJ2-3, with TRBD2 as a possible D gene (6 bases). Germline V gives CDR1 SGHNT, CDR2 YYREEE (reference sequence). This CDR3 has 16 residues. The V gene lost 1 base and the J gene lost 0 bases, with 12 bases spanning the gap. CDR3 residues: CASSLQVAASTDTQYF. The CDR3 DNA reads TGTGCCAGCAGCTTGCAAGTAGCGGCTAGCACAGATACGCAGTATTTT. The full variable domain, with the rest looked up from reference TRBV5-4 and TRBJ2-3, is ETGVTQSPTHLIKTRGQQVTLRCSSQSGHNTVSWYQQALGQGPQFIFQYYREEENGRGNFPPRFSGLQFPNYSSELNVNALELDDSALYLCASSLQVAASTDTQYFGPGTRLTVL.

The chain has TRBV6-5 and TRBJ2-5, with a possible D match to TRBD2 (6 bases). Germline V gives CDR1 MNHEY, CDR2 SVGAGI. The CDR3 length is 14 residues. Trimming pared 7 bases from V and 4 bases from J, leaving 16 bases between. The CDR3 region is CASKIHDGRETQYF. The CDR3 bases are TGTGCCAGCAAAATCCACGACGGGAGAGAGACCCAGTACTTC.

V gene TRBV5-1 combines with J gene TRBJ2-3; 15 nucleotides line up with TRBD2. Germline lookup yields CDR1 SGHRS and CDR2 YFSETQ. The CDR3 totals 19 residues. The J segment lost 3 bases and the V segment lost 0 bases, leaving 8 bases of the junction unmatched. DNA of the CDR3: TGCGCCAGCAGCTTGGCCGGGACTAGCGGGGGGTATGGTACAGATACGCAGTATTTT. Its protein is CASSLAGTSGGYGTDTQYF.

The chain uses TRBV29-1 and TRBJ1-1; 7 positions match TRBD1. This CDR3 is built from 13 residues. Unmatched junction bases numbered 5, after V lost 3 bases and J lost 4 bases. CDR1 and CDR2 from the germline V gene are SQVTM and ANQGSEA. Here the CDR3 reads CSVDRGLGTEAFF. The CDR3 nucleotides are TGCAGCGTTGATAGGGGGCTCGGCACTGAAGCTTTCTTT.

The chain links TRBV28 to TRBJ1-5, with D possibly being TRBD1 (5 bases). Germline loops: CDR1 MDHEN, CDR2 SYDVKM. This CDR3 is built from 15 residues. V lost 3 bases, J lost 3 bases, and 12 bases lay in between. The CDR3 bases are TGTGCCAGCAGTTTGTTCGGACAAAACAATCAGCCCCAGCATTTT. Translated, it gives CASSLFGQNNQPQHF.

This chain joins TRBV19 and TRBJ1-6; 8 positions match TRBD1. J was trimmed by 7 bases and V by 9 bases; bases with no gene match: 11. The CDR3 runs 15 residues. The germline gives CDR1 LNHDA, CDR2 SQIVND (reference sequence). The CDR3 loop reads CASTAIQGGNSPLHF. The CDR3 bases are TGTGCCAGCACTGCAATACAGGGGGGGAATTCACCCCTCCACTTT.

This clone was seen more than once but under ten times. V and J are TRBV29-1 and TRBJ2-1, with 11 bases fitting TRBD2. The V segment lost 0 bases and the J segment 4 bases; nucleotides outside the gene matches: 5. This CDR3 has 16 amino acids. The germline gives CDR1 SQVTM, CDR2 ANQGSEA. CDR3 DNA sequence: TGCAGCGTTGAAGACCCGGGACTAGCGGTGTACAATGAGCAGTTCTTC. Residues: CSVEDPGLAVYNEQFF.

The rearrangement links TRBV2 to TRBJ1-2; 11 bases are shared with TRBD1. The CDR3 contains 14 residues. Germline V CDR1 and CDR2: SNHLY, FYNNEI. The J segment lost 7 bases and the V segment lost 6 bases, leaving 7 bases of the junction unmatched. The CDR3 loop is CASRGTGGQRGYTF. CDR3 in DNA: TGTGCCAGCAGAGGGACAGGGGGGCAGCGTGGCTACACCTTC.

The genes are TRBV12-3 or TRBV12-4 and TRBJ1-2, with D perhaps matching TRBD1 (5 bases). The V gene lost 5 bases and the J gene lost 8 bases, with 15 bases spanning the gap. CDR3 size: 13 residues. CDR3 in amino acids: CASSRIGGTGYTF. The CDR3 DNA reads TGTGCCAGCAGTCGCATCGGAGGGACGGGCTACACCTTC.

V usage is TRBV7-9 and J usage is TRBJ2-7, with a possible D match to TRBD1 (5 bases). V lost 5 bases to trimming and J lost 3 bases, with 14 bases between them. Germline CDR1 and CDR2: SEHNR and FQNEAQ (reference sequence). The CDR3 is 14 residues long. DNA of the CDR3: TGTGCCAGCAGCCCTGCCAGGGCGAACTACGAGCAGTACTTC. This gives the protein CASSPARANYEQYF.

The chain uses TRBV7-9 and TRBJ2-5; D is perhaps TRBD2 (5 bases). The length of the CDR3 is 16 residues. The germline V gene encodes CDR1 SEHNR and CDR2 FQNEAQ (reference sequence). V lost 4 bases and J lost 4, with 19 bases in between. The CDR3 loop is CASSSTRILVGETQYF. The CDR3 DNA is TGTGCCAGCAGCTCCACCAGGATACTAGTCGGAGAGACCCAGTACTTC.

This chain's CDR3 is CASSVPGGTDTQYF. In DNA form, the CDR3 reads TGCGCCAGCAGTGTGCCGGGGGGAACAGATACGCAGTATTTT. The rearrangement joins TRBV5-1 to TRBJ2-3, with 7 bases lining up with TRBD2. Germline lookup yields CDR1 SGHRS and CDR2 YFSETQ. This CDR3 has 14 residues. The V and J ends lost 5 bases and 3 bases, in that order; junction bases with no gene match: 6.

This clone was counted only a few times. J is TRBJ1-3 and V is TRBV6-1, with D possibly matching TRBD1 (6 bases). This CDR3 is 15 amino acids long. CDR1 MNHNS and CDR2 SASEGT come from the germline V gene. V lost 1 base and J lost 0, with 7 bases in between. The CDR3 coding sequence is TGTGCCAGCAGTGAAGTCAGGGGCTCTGGAAACACCATATATTTT. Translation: CASSEVRGSGNTIYF.

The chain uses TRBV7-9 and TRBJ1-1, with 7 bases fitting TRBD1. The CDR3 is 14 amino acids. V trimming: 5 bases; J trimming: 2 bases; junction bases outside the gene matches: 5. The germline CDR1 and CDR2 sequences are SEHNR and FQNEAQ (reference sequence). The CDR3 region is CASSLTGVNTEAFF. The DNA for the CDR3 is TGTGCCAGCAGCCTTACAGGGGTTAACACTGAAGCTTTCTTT.

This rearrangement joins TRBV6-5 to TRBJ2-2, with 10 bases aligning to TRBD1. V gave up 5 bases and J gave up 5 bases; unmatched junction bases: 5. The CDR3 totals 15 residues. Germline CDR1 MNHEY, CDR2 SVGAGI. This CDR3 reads CASSTGQGRTGELFF. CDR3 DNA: TGTGCCAGCAGTACGGGACAGGGGAGGACCGGGGAGCTGTTTTTT.

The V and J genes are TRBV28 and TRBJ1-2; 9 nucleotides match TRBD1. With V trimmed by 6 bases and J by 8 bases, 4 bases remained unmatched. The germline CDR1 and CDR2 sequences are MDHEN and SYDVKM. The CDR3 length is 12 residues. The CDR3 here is CASRTGGSGYTF. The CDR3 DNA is TGTGCCAGCAGAACAGGGGGCAGCGGCTACACCTTC.

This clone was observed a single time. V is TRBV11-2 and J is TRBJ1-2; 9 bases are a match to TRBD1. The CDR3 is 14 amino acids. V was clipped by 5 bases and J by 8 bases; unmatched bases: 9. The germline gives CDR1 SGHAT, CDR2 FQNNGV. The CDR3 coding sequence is TGTGCCAGCAGCCCGCGGGGACAGGGAAACGGCTACACCTTC. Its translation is CASSPRGQGNGYTF.

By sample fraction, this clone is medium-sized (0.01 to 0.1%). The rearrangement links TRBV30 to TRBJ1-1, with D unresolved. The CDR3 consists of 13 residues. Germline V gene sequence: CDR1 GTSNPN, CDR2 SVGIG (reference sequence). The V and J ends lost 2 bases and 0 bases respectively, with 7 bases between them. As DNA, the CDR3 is TGTGCCTGGAGTATCGCGTTGAACACTGAAGCTTTCTTT. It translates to CAWSIALNTEAFF.

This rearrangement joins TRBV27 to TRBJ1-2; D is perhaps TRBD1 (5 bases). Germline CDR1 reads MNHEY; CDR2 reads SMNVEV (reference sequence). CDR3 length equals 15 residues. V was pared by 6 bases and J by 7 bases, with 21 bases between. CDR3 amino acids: CASRVGDSRGTGYTF. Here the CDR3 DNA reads TGTGCCAGCAGAGTAGGGGATTCGCGGGGGACTGGCTACACCTTC.